Sequencing of this T cell receptor beta chain was carried out in a study of Graves' ophthalmopathy and Graves' hyperthyroidism. Study-level background: At initial diagnosis, peripheral blood was obtained, and this preceded any treatment.

Germline loops: CDR1 PRHDT, CDR2 FYEKMQ (reference sequence). Trimming pared 5 bases from V and 0 bases from J, leaving 11 bases between. There are 15 residues in the CDR3. The stable label applied to hyperthyroidism with no ophthalmopathy within 18 months of follow-up. Lactation, pregnancy, uncontrolled infections and other autoimmune diseases were all grounds for excluding patients. The diagnosis was founded upon clinical symptoms, serum thyroxine, TRAb, thyroid ultrasound and orbital computed tomography. This clonotype occurred many times. RNA transcripts provided the template for amplifying TCR beta CDR3 regions. RT-PCR was first run with HTBI primers, then multiplex PCR in a second round. TCRdb fed the multiplex PCR reads into MiXCR, producing one record per CDR3 protein. The sample yields 600,000 to 650,000 distinct CDR3 sequences, about a fifth seen once.

This sequence originates from a woman between 18 and 30 years old with stable Graves' hyperthyroidism. Some clones in this sample may be carry-over from other donors' samples. The J gene is TRBJ1-3, the V gene TRBV13; possibly TRBD1 for D (5 bases). Material: peripheral blood. CDR3 DNA sequence: TGTGCCAGCAGCGCCGACAGCTACTCTGGAAACACCATATATTTT. It translates to CASSADSYSGNTIYF.